The 26 T cell receptor beta chains reported below all come from one sample, sequenced in a study of blood T cells in healthy people across ages. Using a J-beta primer mix together with a sample-barcoded 5' primer, a second PCR was run for roughly 7 to 11 cycles. TCRdb redid the calling of the 5' RACE reads with MiXCR, one entry per CDR3 protein. The sample gives almost 550,000 distinct CDR3 sequences, about 25% of which show up once; just under 9% is in the top ten. The same data also went into a second study, on T cells of mothers and their children.

The sample comprised blood. The receptors stem from a boy between 5 and 17 years old in good health.

The table lists this clonotype with many counts. The chain recombines TRBV7-2 with TRBJ2-7; no reliable D call. This CDR3 has 13 residues. Germline V CDR1 and CDR2: SGHTA, FQGNSA. Trimming stripped 5 bases from V and 1 base from J, with 9 bases between. Here the CDR3 reads CASSPTTSYEQYF. The DNA for the CDR3 is TGTGCCAGCAGCCCCACTACATCCTACGAGCAGTACTTC. The whole variable domain, remainder taken from reference TRBV7-2 and TRBJ2-7, is GAGVSQSPSNKVTEKGKDVELRCDPISGHTALYWYRQSLGQGLEFLIYFQGNSAPDKSGLPSDRFSAERTGGSVSTLTIQRTQQEDSAVYLCASSPTTSYEQYFGPGTRLTVT.

Note on this clonotype: Relative to the germline gene, one junction end is altered; a read error may explain this. This chain connects TRBV6-6 to TRBJ1-2; 7 bases fit TRBD1. Germline CDR1 is MNHNY and CDR2 is SVGAGI (reference sequence). CDR3 length equals 14 residues. The CDR3 DNA is TGTGCCAGCAGTCCGGGACAGATTAACTATAGCTACACCTTC. Translated, it gives CASSPGQINYSYTF.

The chain is built from TRBV28 and TRBJ2-7; 9 bases agree with TRBD1. V lost 7 bases to trimming and J lost 3 bases; unmatched junction nucleotides: 7. This CDR3 region has 14 residues. Per the germline V gene, CDR1 is MDHEN and CDR2 is SYDVKM. The CDR3 sequence: CASTNTGGGYEQYF. As DNA, the CDR3 is TGTGCCAGCACCAACACAGGGGGCGGCTACGAGCAGTACTTC.

Only a few counts were recorded for this clonotype. This chain uses TRBV28 with TRBJ2-3; 7 positions agree with TRBD1. V was pared by 3 bases and J by 7 bases, with 10 bases of the junction left unmatched. CDR1 is MDHEN and CDR2 is SYDVKM in the germline V gene. The CDR3 is made up of 15 amino acids. This CDR3 reads CASSFLLGGLNTQYF. CDR3 sequence (DNA): TGTGCCAGCAGTTTCTTGCTAGGGGGCCTCAATACGCAGTATTTT.

The chain uses TRBV20-1 and TRBJ1-6; D might be TRBD1 (5 bases). V was cut by 4 bases and J by 9 bases, with 19 bases left in between. The CDR3 length is 15 residues. Per germline, CDR1 DFQATT and CDR2 SNEGSKA (reference sequence). The CDR3 sequence is CSAMRGESLTSPLHF. DNA of the CDR3: TGCAGTGCTATGAGGGGTGAAAGCCTTACTTCACCCCTCCACTTT.

The chain combines TRBV7-9 with TRBJ2-1, with D tentatively TRBD1 (6 bases). The germline V and J ends were trimmed by 1 base and 6 bases, with 19 bases remaining between them. Germline V gives CDR1 SEHNR, CDR2 FQNEAQ (reference sequence). This CDR3 has 17 amino acids. CDR3 loop: CASSLGPGQPGSNEQFF. The CDR3 coding sequence is TGTGCCAGCAGCTTAGGACCGGGACAACCGGGATCCAATGAGCAGTTCTTC.

The chain's CDR3 is CASSQSPGNNEQFF. Here the CDR3 DNA reads TGTGCCAGCAGCCAGAGTCCAGGGAACAATGAGCAGTTCTTC. V and J are TRBV5-5 and TRBJ2-1, with D perhaps matching TRBD1 (5 bases). This CDR3 is 14 amino acids long. The V end lost 4 bases, the J end lost 5 bases, and 13 bases lay between the germline ends. CDR1 is SGHKS, CDR2 YYEKEE, per germline (reference sequence).

The chain's CDR3 is CASSVGGGVWSSGPNYGYTF. DNA of the CDR3: TGTGCCAGCAGCGTAGGGGGAGGGGTGTGGTCATCCGGCCCTAACTATGGCTACACCTTC. This chain uses TRBV9 with TRBJ1-2; possible D gene TRBD1, 5 bases. Trimming removed 0 bases from V and 0 bases from J, with 24 bases in between. Germline lookup yields CDR1 SGDLS and CDR2 YYNGEE. CDR3 length: 20 amino acids.

V usage is TRBV7-9 and J usage is TRBJ2-2; TRBD1 matches 8 bases. Germline-derived CDR1 and CDR2 are SEHNR and FQNEAQ (reference sequence). The CDR3 runs 17 residues. The V segment lost 1 base and the J segment 6 bases; nucleotides outside the gene matches: 10. The CDR3 spells CASSLVGGQGSAGELFF. DNA for the CDR3: TGTGCCAGCAGCTTAGTAGGAGGACAGGGTTCGGCCGGGGAGCTGTTTTTT. The full variable domain, rest sourced from reference TRBV7-9 and TRBJ2-2, is DTGVSQNPRHKITKRGQNVTFRCDPISEHNRLYWYRQTLGQGPEFLTYFQNEAQLEKSRLLSDRFSAERPKGSFSTLEIQRTEQGDSAMYLCASSLVGGQGSAGELFFGEGSRLTVL.

The genes are TRBV2 and TRBJ2-1, with 12 positions matching TRBD2. Unmatched junction bases numbered 4, after V lost 4 bases and J lost 9 bases. The CDR3 covers 14 residues. Germline V gives CDR1 SNHLY, CDR2 FYNNEI. In DNA form, the CDR3 reads TGTGCCAGCAGTGGGACTAGCGGGATTCTTGAGCAGTTCTTC. Protein product: CASSGTSGILEQFF.

The table lists this clonotype with a few counts. The chain is built from TRBV19 and TRBJ2-7, with a possible D match to TRBD2 (6 bases). The germline gives CDR1 LNHDA, CDR2 SQIVND (reference sequence). Trimming pared 3 bases from V and 0 bases from J, leaving 9 bases between. CDR3 length equals 14 residues. The CDR3 DNA sequence: TGTGCCAGTAGTATCCGGGAGACCTCCTACGAGCAGTACTTC. Amino acids: CASSIRETSYEQYF.

This clonotype showed up many times. This chain connects TRBV6-2 or TRBV6-3 to TRBJ2-5; possibly TRBD2 for D (7 bases). Gene TRBJ2-1 matches the end of the DNA better, so the J call may be wrong. CDR3 length: 15 amino acids. Germline CDR1 and CDR2: MNHEY and SVGEGT. CDR3 coding DNA: TGTGCCAGCAGTTACGCGGGGGCCTTCAGGGATGAGCAGTTCTTC. Its translation is CASSYAGAFRDEQFF.

CDR3 bases: TGTGCCACCTCCGACTCCACCACCGGGGAGCTGTTTTTT. Amino acids: CATSDSTTGELFF. The chain links TRBV24-1 to TRBJ2-2; D remains unclear. Trimming pared 9 bases from V and 4 bases from J, leaving 11 bases between. CDR1 and CDR2 (germline): KGHDR, SFDVKD. The length of the CDR3 is 13 residues.

CDR3 nucleotide sequence: TGTGCCAGCAGTTTATCTTACGGCGCCTACGAGCAGTACTTC. Translating gives CASSLSYGAYEQYF. This chain links TRBV27 with TRBJ2-7; D remains unclear. Trimming cost V 0 bases and J 2 bases, with 8 bases left between them. Germline values: CDR1 MNHEY, CDR2 SMNVEV (reference sequence). CDR3 length: 14 amino acids.

Ten or more counts support this clonotype. The rearrangement links TRBV6-1 to TRBJ2-5; maybe TRBD2 (6 bases). The CDR3 totals 16 residues. The germline V gene has CDR1 MNHNS and CDR2 SASEGT. Trimming stripped 0 bases from V and 0 bases from J, with 11 bases between. Here the CDR3 reads CASSEAVREYQETQYF. CDR3 DNA sequence: TGTGCCAGCAGTGAAGCCGTACGGGAGTACCAAGAGACCCAGTACTTC.

The V call is TRBV27, the J call TRBJ1-5, with a possible D match to TRBD1 (6 bases). Trimming left V 0 bases short and J 3 bases short, with 9 bases between. This CDR3 region has 15 residues. Germline V lookup: CDR1 MNHEY, CDR2 SMNVEV (reference sequence). CDR3 in amino acids: CASSLSTGPNQPQHF. As DNA, the CDR3 is TGTGCCAGCAGTTTATCGACAGGCCCCAATCAGCCCCAGCATTTT.

This clonotype was recorded a few times. The chain uses TRBV20-1 and TRBJ2-5; possible D gene TRBD1, 7 bases. Germline CDR1 is DFQATT and CDR2 is SNEGSKA (reference sequence). There are 16 residues in the CDR3. The V end lost 5 bases, the J end lost 5 bases, and 24 bases lay between the germline ends. Written as DNA, the CDR3 is TGCAGTGCTGGGGTTCGACAGGGATCAGGGAGGGAGACCCAGTACTTC. This encodes CSAGVRQGSGRETQYF.

In this sample, this clonotype turned up a few times. V and J are TRBV5-5 and TRBJ1-4; no firm D call. Per germline, CDR1 SGHKS and CDR2 YYEKEE (reference sequence). V gave up 4 bases and J gave up 6 bases, with 16 bases separating them. This CDR3 spans 15 amino acids. CDR3 DNA sequence: TGTGCCAGCAGCCCGGACGGCCGGACCGATGAAAAACTGTTTTTT. Translated: CASSPDGRTDEKLFF.

The chain joins TRBV25-1 to TRBJ1-1; 8 bases are a match to TRBD1. The germline CDR1 and CDR2 sequences are MGHDK and SYGVNS. The CDR3 runs to 14 residues. The junction had 7 bases not matched to a gene; V was cut back by 4 bases and J by 6 bases. CDR3 amino acids: CASSVPGQVAEAFF. The CDR3 DNA follows: TGTGCCAGCAGTGTACCGGGACAGGTAGCTGAAGCTTTCTTT.

V gene TRBV27 combines with J gene TRBJ2-5; D remains unclear. With 5 bases removed from V and 5 bases from J, the gap between germline ends came to 15 bases. The germline CDR1 and CDR2 sequences are MNHEY and SMNVEV (reference sequence). The CDR3 consists of 14 residues. CDR3 DNA sequence: TGTGCCAGCAGTCGGGCTAGATTTTGGGAGACCCAGTACTTC. Amino acids: CASSRARFWETQYF.

This sequence joins TRBV6-4 and TRBJ2-5; 9 positions match TRBD2. The DNA end lines up better with TRBJ2-1; the J call may be wrong. The germline V gene has CDR1 MRHNA and CDR2 SNTAGT. The CDR3 has 13 residues. As DNA, the CDR3 is TGTGCCAGCAGTGAGGGTAGCGGGAGTGAGCAGTTCTTC. It translates to CASSEGSGSEQFF.

The J gene is TRBJ2-7, the V gene TRBV9; TRBD2 agrees at 14 bases. In germline, CDR1 is SGDLS, CDR2 YYNGEE. The CDR3 has 15 residues. V dropped 3 bases and J dropped 4; count of bases not matched to a gene: 3. Written as DNA, the CDR3 is TGTGCCAGCAGCGGTGGGACTAGCGGGGGATACGAGCAGTACTTC. As protein: CASSGGTSGGYEQYF.

This clonotype was seen a few times. The chain couples TRBV7-2 to TRBJ1-4, with TRBD1 matching 9 bases. V trimming: 6 bases; J trimming: 1 base; junction bases outside the gene matches: 9. The V gene's germline CDR1 is SGHTA and CDR2 FQGNSA. The CDR3 spans 17 residues. CDR3 residues: CASRKQGAVVTNEKLFF. The CDR3 coding sequence is TGTGCCAGCAGAAAACAGGGGGCGGTGGTAACTAATGAAAAACTGTTTTTT.

V usage is TRBV6-5 and J usage is TRBJ2-1; TRBD1 matches 10 bases. Trimming at V came to 0 bases and at J to 9 bases, leaving 5 bases not matched to a gene. This CDR3 is 15 amino acids long. Germline CDR1 reads MNHEY; CDR2 reads SVGAGI. The CDR3 nucleotides are TGTGCCAGCAGTTACTCGAGGACAGGGGGTGGTGAGCAGTTCTTC. Translated, it gives CASSYSRTGGGEQFF.

Comment on this clonotype: At one end, the junction sequence differs from germline, possibly due to a read error. The CDR3: CSVAQVVMNTEAFF. The DNA of the CDR3 is TGCAGCGTTGCCCAGGTGGTTATGAACACTGAAGCCTTCTTT. The chain uses TRBV29-1 and TRBJ1-1; D gene ambiguous. The CDR3 extends over 14 amino acids. Per germline, CDR1 SQVTM and CDR2 ANQGSEA.

This clonotype appeared a few times. The V call is TRBV12-3 or TRBV12-4, the J call TRBJ2-5; 7 bases are a match to TRBD1. Unmatched junction bases numbered 3, after V lost 9 bases and J lost 5 bases. This CDR3 has 11 residues. CDR3 protein: CASRTGETQYF. CDR3 coding DNA: TGTGCCAGTAGGACAGGCGAGACCCAGTACTTC.